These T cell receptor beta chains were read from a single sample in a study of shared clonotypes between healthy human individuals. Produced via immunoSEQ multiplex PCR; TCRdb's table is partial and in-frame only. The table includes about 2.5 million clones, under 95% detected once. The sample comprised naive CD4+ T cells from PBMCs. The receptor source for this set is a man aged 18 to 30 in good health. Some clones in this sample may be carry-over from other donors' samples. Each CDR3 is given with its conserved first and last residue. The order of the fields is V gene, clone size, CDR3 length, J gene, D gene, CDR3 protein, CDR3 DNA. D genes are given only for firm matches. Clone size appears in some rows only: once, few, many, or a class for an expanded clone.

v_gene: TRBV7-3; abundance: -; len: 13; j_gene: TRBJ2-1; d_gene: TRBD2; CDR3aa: CASSPLAGDEQFF; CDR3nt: TGTGCCAGCAGCCCATTAGCGGGAGACGAGCAGTTCTTC
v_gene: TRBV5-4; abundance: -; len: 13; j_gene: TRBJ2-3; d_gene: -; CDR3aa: CASRTKTTDTQYF; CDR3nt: TGTGCCAGCAGGACTAAAACCACAGATACGCAGTATTTT
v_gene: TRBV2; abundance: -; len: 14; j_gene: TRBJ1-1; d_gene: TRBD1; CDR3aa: CASSGWQGAAEAFF; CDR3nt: TGTGCCAGCAGTGGTTGGCAGGGGGCCGCTGAAGCTTTCTTT
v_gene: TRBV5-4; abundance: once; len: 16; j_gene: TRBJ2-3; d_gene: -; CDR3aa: CASSYIAGVGTDTQYF; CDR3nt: TGTGCCAGCAGCTACATTGCAGGGGTAGGCACAGATACGCAGTATTTT
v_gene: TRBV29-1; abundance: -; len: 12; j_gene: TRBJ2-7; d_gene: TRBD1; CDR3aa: CSSIGTAYEQYF; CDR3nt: TGCAGCTCCATCGGGACAGCTTACGAGCAGTACTTC
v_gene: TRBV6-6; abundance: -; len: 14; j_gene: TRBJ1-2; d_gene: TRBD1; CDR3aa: CASRRLGQGFSYTF; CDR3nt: TGTGCCAGCAGGAGACTCGGACAGGGGTTTAGCTACACCTTC
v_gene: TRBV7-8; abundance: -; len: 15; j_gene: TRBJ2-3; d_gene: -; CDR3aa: CASSLGRDGTDTQYF; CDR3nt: TGTGCCAGCAGCTTAGGCCGGGACGGCACAGATACGCAGTATTTT
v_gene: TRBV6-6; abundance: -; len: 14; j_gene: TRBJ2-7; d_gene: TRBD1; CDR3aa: CASSYWTGRVEQYF; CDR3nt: TGTGCCAGCAGTTACTGGACAGGCCGTGTGGAGCAGTACTTC
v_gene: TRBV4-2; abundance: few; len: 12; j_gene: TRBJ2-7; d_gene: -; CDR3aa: CASSQVGYEQYF; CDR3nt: TGTGCCAGCAGCCAAGTGGGCTACGAGCAGTACTTC
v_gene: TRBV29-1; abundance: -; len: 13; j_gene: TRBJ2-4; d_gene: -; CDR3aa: CSVPSGLQNIQYF; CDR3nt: TGCAGCGTTCCGTCCGGACTCCAAAACATTCAGTACTTC
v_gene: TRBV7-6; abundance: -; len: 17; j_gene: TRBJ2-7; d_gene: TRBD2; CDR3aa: CASSLGWPGTTEDEQYF; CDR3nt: TGTGCCAGCAGCTTAGGATGGCCCGGGACTACCGAAGACGAGCAGTACTTC
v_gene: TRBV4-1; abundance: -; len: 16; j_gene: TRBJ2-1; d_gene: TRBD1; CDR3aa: CASSQDRDRAYNEQFF; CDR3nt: TGCGCCAGCAGCCAAGATAGGGACAGGGCCTACAATGAGCAGTTCTTC
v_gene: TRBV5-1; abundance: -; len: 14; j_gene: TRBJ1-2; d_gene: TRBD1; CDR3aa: CASSLEGGKGGYTF; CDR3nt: TGCGCCAGCAGCTTGGAAGGGGGCAAGGGTGGCTACACCTTC
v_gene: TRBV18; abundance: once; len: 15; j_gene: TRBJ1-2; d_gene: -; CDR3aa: CASSPSGFSNYGYTF; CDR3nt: TGTGCCAGCTCACCTAGCGGGTTTTCTAACTATGGCTACACCTTC
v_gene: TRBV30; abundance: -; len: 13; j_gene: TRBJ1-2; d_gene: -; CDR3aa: CAWRRTLLRGYTF; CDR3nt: TGTGCCTGGAGACGGACGTTGCTCAGGGGCTACACCTTT
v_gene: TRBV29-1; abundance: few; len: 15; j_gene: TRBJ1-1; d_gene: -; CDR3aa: CSVGLIGLGNTEAFF; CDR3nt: TGCAGCGTTGGGCTTATTGGGCTGGGGAACACTGAAGCTTTCTTT
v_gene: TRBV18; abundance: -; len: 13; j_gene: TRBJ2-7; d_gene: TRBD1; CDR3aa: CASSPGQGREQYF; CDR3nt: TGTGCCAGCTCACCTGGACAGGGACGCGAGCAGTACTTC
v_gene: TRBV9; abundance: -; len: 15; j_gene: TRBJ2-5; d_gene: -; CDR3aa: CASSVGWGRGETQYF; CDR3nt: TGTGCCAGCAGCGTAGGGTGGGGAAGGGGAGAGACCCAGTACTTC
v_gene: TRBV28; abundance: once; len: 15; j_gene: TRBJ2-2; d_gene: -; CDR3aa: CASSFGGIGTGELFF; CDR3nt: TGTGCCAGCAGTTTTGGGGGAATTGGCACCGGGGAGCTGTTTTTT
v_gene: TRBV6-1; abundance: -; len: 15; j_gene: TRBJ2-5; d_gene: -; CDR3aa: CASSSGAVSQETQYF; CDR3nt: TGTGCCAGCAGCTCAGGGGCGGTATCCCAAGAGACCCAGTACTTC
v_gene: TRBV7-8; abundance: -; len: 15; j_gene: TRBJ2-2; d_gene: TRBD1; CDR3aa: CASSSGTGNTGELFF; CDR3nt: TGTGCCAGCAGCTCCGGGACAGGAAACACCGGGGAGCTGTTTTTT
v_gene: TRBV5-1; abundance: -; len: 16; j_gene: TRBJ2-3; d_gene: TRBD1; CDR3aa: CASSRGSTGGTDTQYF; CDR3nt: TGCGCCAGCAGCCGGGGGTCGACAGGGGGCACAGATACGCAGTATTTT
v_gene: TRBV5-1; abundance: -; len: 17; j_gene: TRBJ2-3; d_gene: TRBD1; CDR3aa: CASSLQGAQAGADTQYF; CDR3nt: TGCGCCAGCAGCCTACAGGGGGCGCAGGCGGGGGCAGATACGCAGTATTTT
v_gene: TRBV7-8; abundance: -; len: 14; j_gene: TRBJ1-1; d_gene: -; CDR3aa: CASSPRRGTTEAFF; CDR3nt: TGTGCCAGCAGCCCCCGCAGGGGTACCACTGAAGCTTTCTTT
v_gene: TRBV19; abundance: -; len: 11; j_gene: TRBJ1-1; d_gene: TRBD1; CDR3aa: CASSSRQGAFF; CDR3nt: TGTGCCAGTAGTAGCCGACAGGGAGCTTTCTTT
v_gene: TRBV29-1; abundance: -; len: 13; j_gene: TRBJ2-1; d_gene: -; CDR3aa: CSAQDLGYNEQFF; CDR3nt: TGCAGCGCTCAGGACTTAGGATACAATGAGCAGTTCTTC
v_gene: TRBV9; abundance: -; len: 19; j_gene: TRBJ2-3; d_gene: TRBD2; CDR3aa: CASSLTTQSSGGFTDTQYF; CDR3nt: TGTGCCAGCAGCCTAACGACTCAATCTAGCGGCGGATTCACAGATACGCAGTATTTT
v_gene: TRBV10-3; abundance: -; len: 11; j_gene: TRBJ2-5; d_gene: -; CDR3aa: CAISERETQYF; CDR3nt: TGTGCCATCAGTGAAAGAGAGACCCAGTACTTC
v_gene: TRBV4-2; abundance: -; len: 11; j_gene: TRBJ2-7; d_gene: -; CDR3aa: CASSQDVDRHF; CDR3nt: TGTGCCAGCAGCCAAGATGTCGACAGGCACTTC
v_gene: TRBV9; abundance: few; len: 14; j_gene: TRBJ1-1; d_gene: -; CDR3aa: CASNQQAANTEAFF; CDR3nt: TGTGCCAGCAACCAGCAGGCGGCGAACACTGAAGCTTTCTTT
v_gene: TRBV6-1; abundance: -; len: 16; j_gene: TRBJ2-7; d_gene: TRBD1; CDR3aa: CASSEARAGGFYEQYF; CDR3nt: TGTGCCAGCAGTGAAGCAAGGGCAGGGGGATTCTACGAGCAGTACTTC
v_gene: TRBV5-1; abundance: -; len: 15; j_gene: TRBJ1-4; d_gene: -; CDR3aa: CASSSKSGANEKLFF; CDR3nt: TGCGCCAGCAGCTCCAAATCAGGGGCTAATGAAAAACTGTTTTTT
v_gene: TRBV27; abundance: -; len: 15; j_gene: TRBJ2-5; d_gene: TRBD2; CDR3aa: CASSQLAGGGETQYF; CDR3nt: TGTGCCAGCAGTCAATTAGCGGGAGGGGGAGAGACCCAGTACTTC
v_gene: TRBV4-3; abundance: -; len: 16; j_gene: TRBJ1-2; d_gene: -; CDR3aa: CASSQRGGRGGYGYTF; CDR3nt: TGCGCCAGCAGCCAAAGGGGAGGGAGGGGTGGCTATGGCTACACCTTC
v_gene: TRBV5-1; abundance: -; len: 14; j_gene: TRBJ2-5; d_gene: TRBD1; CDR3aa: CASSMGQGKETQYF; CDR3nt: TGCGCCAGCAGCATGGGACAGGGGAAAGAGACCCAGTACTTC
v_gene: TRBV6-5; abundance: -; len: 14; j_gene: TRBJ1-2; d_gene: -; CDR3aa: CASSYGGLNYGYTF; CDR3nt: TGTGCCAGCAGTTACGGGGGCTTGAACTATGGCTACACCTTC
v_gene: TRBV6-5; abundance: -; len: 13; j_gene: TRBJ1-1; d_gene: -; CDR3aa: CASRGWLNTEAFF; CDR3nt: TGTGCCAGCAGGGGATGGTTGAACACTGAAGCTTTCTTT
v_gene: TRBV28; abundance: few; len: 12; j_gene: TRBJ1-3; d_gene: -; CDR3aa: CASSLVGNTIYF; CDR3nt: TGTGCCAGCAGTCTTGTAGGAAACACCATATATTTT
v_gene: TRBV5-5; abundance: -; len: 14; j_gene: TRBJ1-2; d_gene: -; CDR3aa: CASSPQDPRYGYTF; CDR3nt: TGTGCCAGCAGCCCCCAGGACCCCAGGTATGGCTACACCTTC
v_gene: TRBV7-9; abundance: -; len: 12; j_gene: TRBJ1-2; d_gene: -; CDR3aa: CASSVDTRGYTF; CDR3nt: TGTGCCAGCAGCGTCGACACGCGTGGCTACACCTTC
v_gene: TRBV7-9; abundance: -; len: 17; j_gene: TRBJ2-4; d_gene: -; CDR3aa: CASSLGSLIVAKNIQYF; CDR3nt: TGTGCCAGCAGCTTGGGCAGTTTGATAGTAGCCAAAAACATTCAGTACTTC
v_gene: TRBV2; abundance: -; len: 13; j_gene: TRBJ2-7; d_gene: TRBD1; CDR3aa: CASSWDRDDRQYF; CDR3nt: TGTGCCAGCAGTTGGGACAGGGATGACCGGCAGTACTTC
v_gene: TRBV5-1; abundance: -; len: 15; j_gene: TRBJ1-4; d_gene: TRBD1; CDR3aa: CASSPVTGADEKLFF; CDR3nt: TGCGCCAGCAGCCCCGTGACAGGGGCGGATGAAAAACTGTTTTTT
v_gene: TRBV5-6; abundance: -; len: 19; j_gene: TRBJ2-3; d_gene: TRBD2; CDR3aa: CASSPYWAGDPLRTDTQYF; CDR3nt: TGTGCCAGCAGCCCCTACTGGGCGGGAGACCCCCTGCGCACAGATACGCAGTATTTT
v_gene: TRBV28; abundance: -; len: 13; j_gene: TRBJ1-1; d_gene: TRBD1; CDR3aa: CASSSGQGTEAFF; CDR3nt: TGTGCCAGCAGCTCCGGACAGGGCACTGAAGCTTTCTTT
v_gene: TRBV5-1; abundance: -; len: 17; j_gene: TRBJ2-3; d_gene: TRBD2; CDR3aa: CASSLTSGDVSADTQYF; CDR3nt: TGCGCCAGCAGCTTGACTAGCGGGGACGTCAGCGCAGATACGCAGTATTTT
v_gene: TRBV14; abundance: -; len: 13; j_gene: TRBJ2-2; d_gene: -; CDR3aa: CASSQVPPGELFF; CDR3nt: TGTGCCAGCAGCCAAGTTCCCCCCGGGGAGCTGTTTTTT
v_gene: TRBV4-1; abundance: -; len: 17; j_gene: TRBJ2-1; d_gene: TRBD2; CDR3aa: CASSQGRASGKNNEQFF; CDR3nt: TGCGCCAGCAGCCAAGGTAGGGCTAGCGGGAAAAACAATGAGCAGTTCTTC
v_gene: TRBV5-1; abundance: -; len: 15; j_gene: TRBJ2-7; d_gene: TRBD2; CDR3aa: CASSSMTSGGYEQYF; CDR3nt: TGCGCCAGCAGCTCCATGACTAGCGGGGGGTACGAGCAGTACTTC
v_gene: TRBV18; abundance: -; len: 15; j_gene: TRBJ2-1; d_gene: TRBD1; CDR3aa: CASSPMTGIYNEQFF; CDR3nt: TGTGCCAGCTCACCAATGACAGGGATATACAATGAGCAGTTCTTC
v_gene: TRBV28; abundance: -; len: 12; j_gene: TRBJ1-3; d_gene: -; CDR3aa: CASVSSGNTIYF; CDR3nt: TGTGCCAGTGTTAGCTCTGGAAACACCATATATTTT
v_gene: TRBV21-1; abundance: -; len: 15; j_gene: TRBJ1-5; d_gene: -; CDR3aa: CASSKETASNQPQHF; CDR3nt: TGTGCCAGCAGCAAAGAGACAGCTAGCAATCAGCCCCAGCATTTT
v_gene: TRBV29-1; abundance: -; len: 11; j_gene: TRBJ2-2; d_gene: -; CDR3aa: CSVTGAGELFF; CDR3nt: TGCAGCGTTACCGGGGCCGGGGAGCTGTTTTTT
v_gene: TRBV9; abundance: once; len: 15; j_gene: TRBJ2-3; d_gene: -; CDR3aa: CASSPSMSGGDTQYF; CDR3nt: TGTGCCAGCAGCCCGAGTATGTCCGGAGGAGATACGCAGTATTTT
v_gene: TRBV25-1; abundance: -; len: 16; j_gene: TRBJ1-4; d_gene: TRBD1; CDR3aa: CASSDRGTGSYEKLFF; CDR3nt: TGTGCCAGCAGTGACCGAGGGACAGGGTCGTATGAAAAACTGTTTTTT
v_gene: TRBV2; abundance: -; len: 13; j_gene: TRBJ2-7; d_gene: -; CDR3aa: CASGRIGGYEQYF; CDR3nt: TGTGCCAGCGGGCGGATAGGGGGCTACGAGCAGTACTTC
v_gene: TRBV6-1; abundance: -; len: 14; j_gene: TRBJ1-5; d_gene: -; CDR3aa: CASSGPYSNQPQHF; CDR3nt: TGTGCCAGCAGTGGACCGTATAGCAATCAGCCCCAGCATTTT
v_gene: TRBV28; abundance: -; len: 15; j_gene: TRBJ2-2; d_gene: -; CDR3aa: CASGRPGANTGELFF; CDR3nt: TGTGCCAGCGGACGACCGGGCGCGAACACCGGGGAGCTGTTTTTT
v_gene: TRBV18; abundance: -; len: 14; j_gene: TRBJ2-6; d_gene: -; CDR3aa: CASSPASGANVLTF; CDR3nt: TGTGCCAGCTCACCCGCCTCTGGGGCCAACGTCCTGACTTTC